Given below is one T cell receptor (beta chain) in context. One end of the junction varies from germline; a read error may be responsible. This entry belongs to a study of T cell changes during pregnancy in multiple sclerosis. TCRdb keeps only in-frame clones here, not all; method: immunoSEQ multiplex PCR. The top ten clones hold approximately 8.7% of a sample with over 10,000 clones, approximately 91% of them seen once. The germline V gene encodes CDR1 SSHAT and CDR2 FNYEAQ (reference sequence). The CDR3 loop spans 15 amino acids. The J gene is TRBJ2-1, the V gene TRBV7-7, with 7 bases fitting TRBD2. Sequencing was performed on CD8+ T cells from peripheral blood mononuclear cells, taken in the first trimester of pregnancy. This receptor was taken from a female donor with multiple sclerosis, enrolled in a pregnancy study. The CDR3 region has the DNA TGTGCTAGCAGCCCGACACCAGCGGGGTGGGATGAGCAGTTCTTC. Protein: CASSPTPAGWDEQFF.